This T cell receptor beta chain originates from a study of neurological immune-mediated disorders. CDR3 length: 15 residues. V dropped 7 bases and J dropped 4; count of bases not matched to a gene: 11. Germline V gene lookup returns CDR1 MNHEY and CDR2 SMNVEV (reference sequence). Use was made of about 920,000 CD4+ or CD8+ T cells in sorted libraries. Study outcomes and limitations: None of the CDR3 amino acid sequences of expanded clones were shared across subjects, and this suggested private repertoires in all groups.

This clonotype came up many times. The antigen is not known. TCRdb redid the calling of the 5' RACE reads with MiXCR, one entry per CDR3 protein. The sample carries 39,000 or so distinct CDR3 sequences, 4.8% recorded once. The TCR sequence derives from a man aged 18-30 years in good health. This sequence joins TRBV27 and TRBJ2-7; 9 nucleotides match TRBD2. The sequenced material came from CD4+ T cells from blood. CDR3 sequence reads: CASTRISGGPYEQYF. DNA of the CDR3: TGTGCCAGCACTAGGATTAGCGGGGGACCTTACGAGCAGTACTTC.